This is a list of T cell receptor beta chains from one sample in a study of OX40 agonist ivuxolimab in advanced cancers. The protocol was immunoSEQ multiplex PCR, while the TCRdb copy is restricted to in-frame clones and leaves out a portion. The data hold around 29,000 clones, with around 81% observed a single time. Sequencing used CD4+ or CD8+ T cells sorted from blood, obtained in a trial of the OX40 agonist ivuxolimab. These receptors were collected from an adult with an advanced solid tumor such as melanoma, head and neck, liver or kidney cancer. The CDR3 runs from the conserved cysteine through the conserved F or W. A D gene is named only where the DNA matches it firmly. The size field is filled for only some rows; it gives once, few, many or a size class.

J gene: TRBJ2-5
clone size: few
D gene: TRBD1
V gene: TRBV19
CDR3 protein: CASSTLGQGRETQYF
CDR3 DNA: TGTGCCAGTAGTACCCTGGGACAGGGCCGGGAGACCCAGTACTTC

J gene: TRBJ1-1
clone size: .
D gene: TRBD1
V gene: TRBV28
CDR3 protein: CASSLWTGGPEAFF
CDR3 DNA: TGTGCCAGCAGTCTATGGACAGGGGGACCTGAAGCTTTCTTT

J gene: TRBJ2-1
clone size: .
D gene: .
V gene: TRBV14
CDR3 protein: CASSQFLFNEQFF
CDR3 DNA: TGTGCCAGCAGCCAGTTTTTGTTCAATGAGCAGTTCTTC

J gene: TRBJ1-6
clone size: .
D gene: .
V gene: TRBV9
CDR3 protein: CASSVLGSPLHF
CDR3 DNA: TGTGCCAGCAGCGTCCTGGGATCACCCCTCCACTTT

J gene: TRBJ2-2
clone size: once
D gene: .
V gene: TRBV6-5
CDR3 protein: CASERLNTGELFF
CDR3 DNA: TGTGCCAGCGAGAGACTGAATACCGGGGAGCTGTTTTTT

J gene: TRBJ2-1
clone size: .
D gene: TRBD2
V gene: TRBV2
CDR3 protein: CAGGLAGYNEQFF
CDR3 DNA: TGTGCCGGGGGACTAGCGGGCTACAATGAGCAGTTCTTC

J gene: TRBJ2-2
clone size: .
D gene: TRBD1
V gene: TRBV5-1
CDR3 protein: CASSLAAGTGNTGELFF
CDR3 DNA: TGCGCCAGCAGCTTGGCGGCCGGGACAGGGAACACCGGGGAGCTGTTTTTT

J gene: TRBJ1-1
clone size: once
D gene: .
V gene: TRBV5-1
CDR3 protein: CASWGATNTEAFF
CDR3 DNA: TGCGCCAGCTGGGGGGCTACGAACACTGAAGCTTTCTTT

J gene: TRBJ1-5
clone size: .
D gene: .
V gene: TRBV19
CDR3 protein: CASKQKGNQPQHF
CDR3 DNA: TGTGCCAGTAAGCAGAAGGGCAATCAGCCCCAGCATTTT

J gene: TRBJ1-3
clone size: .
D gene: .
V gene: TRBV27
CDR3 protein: CASSPRREPGNTIYF
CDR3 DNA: TGTGCCAGTTCCCCAAGGCGCGAACCTGGAAACACCATATATTTT

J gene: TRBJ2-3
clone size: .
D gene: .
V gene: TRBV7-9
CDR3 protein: CASSSPLFTDTQYF
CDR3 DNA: TGTGCCAGCAGCTCCCCTCTCTTCACAGATACGCAGTATTTT

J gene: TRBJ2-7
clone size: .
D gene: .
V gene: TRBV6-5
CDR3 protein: CASAGEGGSYEQYF
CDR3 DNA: TGTGCCAGCGCTGGCGAAGGCGGGTCCTACGAGCAGTACTTC

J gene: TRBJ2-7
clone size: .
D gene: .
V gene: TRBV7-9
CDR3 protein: CASRRGTGYEQYF
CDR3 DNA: TGTGCCAGCAGGCGGGGGACAGGCTACGAGCAGTACTTC

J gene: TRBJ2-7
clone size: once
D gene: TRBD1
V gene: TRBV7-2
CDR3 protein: CASSLTGTGLYEQYF
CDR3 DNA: TGTGCCAGCAGCCTAACCGGGACAGGGCTCTACGAGCAGTACTTC

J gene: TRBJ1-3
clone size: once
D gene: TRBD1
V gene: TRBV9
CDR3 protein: CASSGNRQGGNTIYF
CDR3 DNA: TGTGCCAGCAGCGGAAACAGACAGGGCGGAAACACCATATATTTT

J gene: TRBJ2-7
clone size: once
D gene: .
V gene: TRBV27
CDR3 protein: CASSPRVYEQYF
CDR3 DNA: TGTGCCAGCAGTCCCCGAGTATACGAGCAGTACTTC

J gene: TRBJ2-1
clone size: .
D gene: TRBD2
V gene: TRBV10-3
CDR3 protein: CAISEKGRGSSYNEQFF
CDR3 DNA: TGTGCCATCAGTGAGAAGGGGCGGGGGAGCTCCTACAATGAGCAGTTCTTC

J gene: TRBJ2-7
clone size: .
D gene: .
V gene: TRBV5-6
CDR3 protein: CASSLGGDLTEQYF
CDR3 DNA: TGTGCCAGCAGCCTCGGGGGTGACCTAACCGAGCAGTACTTC

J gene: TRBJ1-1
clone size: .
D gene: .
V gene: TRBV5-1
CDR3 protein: CASSLLRENTEAFF
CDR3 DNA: TGCGCCAGCAGCTTGCTCAGGGAAAACACTGAAGCTTTCTTT

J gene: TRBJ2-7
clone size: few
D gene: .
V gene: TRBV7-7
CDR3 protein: CASSLAPNYEQYF
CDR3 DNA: TGTGCTAGCAGCTTAGCCCCAAACTACGAGCAGTACTTC

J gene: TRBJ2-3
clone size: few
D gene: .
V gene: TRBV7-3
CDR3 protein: CASSFTLAATDTQYF
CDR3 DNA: TGTGCCAGCAGCTTCACTTTAGCGGCAACAGATACGCAGTATTTT

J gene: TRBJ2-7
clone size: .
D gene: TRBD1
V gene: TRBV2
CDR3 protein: CASSATGGYEQYF
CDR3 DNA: TGTGCCAGCAGTGCGACAGGGGGCTACGAGCAGTACTTC

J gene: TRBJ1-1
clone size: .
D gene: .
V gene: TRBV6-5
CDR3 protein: CASRTQNLNTEAFF
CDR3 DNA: TGTGCCAGCAGGACACAAAACTTGAACACTGAAGCTTTCTTT

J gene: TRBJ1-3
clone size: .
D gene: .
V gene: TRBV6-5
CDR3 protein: CASSYSPRVTGNTIYF
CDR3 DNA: TGTGCAAGCAGTTACTCGCCAAGGGTGACGGGAAACACCATATATTTT

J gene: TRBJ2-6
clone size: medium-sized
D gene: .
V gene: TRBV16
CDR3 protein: CASSLGISDVLTF
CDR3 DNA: TGTGCCAGCAGCCTAGGAATTAGCGACGTCCTGACTTTC

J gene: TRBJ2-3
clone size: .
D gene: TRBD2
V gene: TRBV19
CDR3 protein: CASSPILGGGADTQYF
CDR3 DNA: TGTGCCAGTAGTCCCATCCTCGGCGGGGGAGCAGATACGCAGTATTTT

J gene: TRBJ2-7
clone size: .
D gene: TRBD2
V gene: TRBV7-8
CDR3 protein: CASSLTSGYSYEQYF
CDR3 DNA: TGTGCCAGCAGCTTAACTAGCGGTTACTCCTACGAGCAGTACTTC

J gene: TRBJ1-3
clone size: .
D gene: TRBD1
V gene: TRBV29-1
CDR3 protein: CSVDDRGSPSGNTIYF
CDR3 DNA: TGCAGCGTTGACGACAGGGGCTCTCCCTCTGGAAACACCATATATTTT

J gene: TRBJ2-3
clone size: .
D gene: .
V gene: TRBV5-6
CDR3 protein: CASSVVTDTQYF
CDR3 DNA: TGTGCCAGCAGCGTAGTCACAGATACGCAGTATTTT

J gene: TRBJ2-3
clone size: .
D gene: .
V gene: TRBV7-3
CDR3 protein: CASSFNPDRSDTQYF
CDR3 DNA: TGTGCCAGCAGCTTCAATCCCGACCGTTCAGATACGCAGTATTTT

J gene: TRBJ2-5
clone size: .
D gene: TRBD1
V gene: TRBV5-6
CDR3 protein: CASSSRWGTGPQETQYF
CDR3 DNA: TGTGCCAGCAGCTCAAGATGGGGGACAGGGCCCCAAGAGACCCAGTACTTC

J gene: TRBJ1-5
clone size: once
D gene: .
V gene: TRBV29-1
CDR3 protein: CSVETGFNQPQHF
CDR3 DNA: TGCAGCGTAGAAACAGGGTTCAATCAGCCCCAGCATTTT

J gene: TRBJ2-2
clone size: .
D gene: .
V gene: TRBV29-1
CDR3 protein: CSVEEGGTGELFF
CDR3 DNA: TGCAGCGTTGAAGAAGGGGGCACCGGGGAGCTGTTTTTT

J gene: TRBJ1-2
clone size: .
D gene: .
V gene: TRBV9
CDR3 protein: CASSVDGRRAGYTF
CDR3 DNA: TGTGCCAGCAGCGTAGACGGGAGGCGGGCCGGCTACACCTTC

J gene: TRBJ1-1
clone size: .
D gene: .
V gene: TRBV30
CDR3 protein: CAWSYTEAFF
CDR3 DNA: TGTGCCTGGAGTTACACTGAAGCTTTCTTT

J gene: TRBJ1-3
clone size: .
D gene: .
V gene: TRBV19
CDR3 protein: CASRSRKGQNSGNTIYF
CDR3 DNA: TGTGCCAGTAGGTCAAGGAAGGGCCAAAACTCTGGAAACACCATATATTTT

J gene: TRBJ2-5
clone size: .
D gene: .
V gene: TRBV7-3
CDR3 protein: CASSVTGGHETQYF
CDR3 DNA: TGTGCCAGCAGCGTCACGGGGGGCCACGAGACCCAGTACTTC

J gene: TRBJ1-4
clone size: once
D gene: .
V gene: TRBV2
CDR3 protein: CASSGDGEEKLFF
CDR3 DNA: TGTGCCAGCAGTGGAGACGGGGAAGAAAAACTGTTTTTT

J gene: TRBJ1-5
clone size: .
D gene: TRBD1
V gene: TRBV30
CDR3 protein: CAWSRDRGSSQPQHF
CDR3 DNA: TGTGCCTGGAGTAGGGACAGGGGGTCTAGTCAGCCCCAGCATTTT

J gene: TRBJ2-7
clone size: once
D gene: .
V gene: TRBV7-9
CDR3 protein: CASSLEATGTYEQYF
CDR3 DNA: TGTGCCAGCAGCTTAGAAGCTACGGGAACCTACGAGCAGTACTTC

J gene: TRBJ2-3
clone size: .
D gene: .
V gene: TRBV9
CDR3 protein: CASSPSEALVADTQYF
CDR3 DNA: TGTGCCAGCAGCCCTTCTGAGGCTCTAGTAGCAGATACGCAGTATTTT

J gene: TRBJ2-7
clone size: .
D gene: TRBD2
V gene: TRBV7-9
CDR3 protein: CASSPQGVAGAYEQYF
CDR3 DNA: TGTGCCAGCAGCCCCCAAGGGGTTGCGGGAGCTTACGAGCAGTACTTC

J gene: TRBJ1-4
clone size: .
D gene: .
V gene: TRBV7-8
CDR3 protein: CASSLAPNTAPGALNEKLFF
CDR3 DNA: TGTGCCAGCAGCTTAGCGCCCAATACAGCTCCCGGCGCTTTGAATGAAAAACTGTTTTTT

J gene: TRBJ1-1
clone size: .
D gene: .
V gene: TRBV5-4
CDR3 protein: CASSDESWEAFF
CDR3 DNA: TGTGCCAGCAGCGACGAATCCTGGGAAGCTTTCTTT

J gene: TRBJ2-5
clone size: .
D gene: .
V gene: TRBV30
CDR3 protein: CAWSVGVLGETQYF
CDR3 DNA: TGTGCCTGGAGTGTGGGGGTTTTAGGGGAGACCCAGTACTTC

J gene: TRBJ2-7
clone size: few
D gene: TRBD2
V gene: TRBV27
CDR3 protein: CASSSRTSGRFLSFEQYF
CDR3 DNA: TGTGCCAGCAGTTCCCGGACTAGCGGGAGATTTCTTTCGTTCGAGCAGTACTTC

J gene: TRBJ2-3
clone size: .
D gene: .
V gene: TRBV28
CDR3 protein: CASSFIREIDTQYF
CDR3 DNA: TGTGCCAGCAGTTTTATCCGGGAGATAGATACGCAGTATTTT